The following is a TCR beta chain sequence with its context. The authors distributed each subset's genomic DNA evenly over several immunoSEQ plates. The table came from immunoSEQ multiplex PCR; TCRdb's copy has only in-frame clones and leaves some out. The sample lists 550,000 to 800,000 clones; less than 95% were seen once. Trimming stripped 5 bases from V and 8 bases from J, with 15 bases between. The CDR3 sequence is 13 residues long. Germline CDR1 reads SGHAT; CDR2 reads FQNNGV. These data come from a study of shared clonotypes between healthy human individuals. The rearrangement uses TRBV11-2 and TRBJ1-2; D unresolved. The TCR originated in a man younger than 30 in good health. Some clones in this sample may be carry-over from other donors' samples. Sequencing was done on a sample of memory CD8+ T cells from PBMCs. Subset of the sample: CD45RO+ cells pooled with CCR7-negative TemRA cells. The CDR3 sequence: CASSLTPAGGYTF. For the CDR3, the DNA is TGTGCCAGCAGCCTAACACCGGCCGGCGGCTACACCTTC.